This T cell receptor (beta chain) was profiled in a study of blood T cell repertoires in COVID-19. Study details: The cDNA or gDNA used as material had been derived from T cells, B-cell-depleted T cells, or PBMCs.

The CDR3 consists of 14 residues. The trim removed 6 bases at V and 4 bases at J, leaving 6 bases unmatched. CDR1 is MNHEY, CDR2 SVGAGI, per germline. The study recruited people aged 18 to 89 years across about two dozen US areas. Membership in each cohort depended on participant-reported clinical history. The protocol was immunoSEQ multiplex PCR, while the TCRdb copy is restricted to in-frame clones and leaves out a portion. The sample lists a few hundred thousand clones, around 90% occurring once. The sample consisted of PBMCs or T cells enriched from blood (not recorded which). The V and J genes are TRBV6-5 and TRBJ2-7; 10 bases are shared with TRBD2. The receptor was isolated from a woman aged 18-29 years with acute COVID-19. CDR3 sequence (DNA): TGTGCCAGCAGGGAGGGGACTAGCGAATACGAGCAGTACTTC. Protein: CASREGTSEYEQYF.